The clone carrying this T cell receptor (beta chain) has only a few counts. This sample was taken from a study of T-cell reconstitution after alpha-beta-depleted transplantation in children. This CDR3 comprises 16 residues. Germline V gene data show CDR1 as SQVTM and CDR2 as ANQGSEA. V was shortened by 0 bases and J by 1 base, with 15 bases between the two germline ends. For TCRbeta, the library was prepared with unique molecular identifiers. From the PCR reads, TCRdb called clonotypes with MiXCR, one entry per CDR3 protein. The sample has just under 550,000 distinct CDR3 sequences, around 17% seen once.

The sample here was PBMCs from the stem cell graft donor, taken from the stem cell graft. The receptor's source is a human donor who donated a stem cell graft to a child with acute lymphoblastic leukemia. The rearrangement uses TRBV29-1 and TRBJ2-5; possible D gene TRBD2, 6 bases. The DNA of the CDR3 is TGCAGCGTTGAAGATCCAAGGATGCGGGGCCAAGAGACCCAGTACTTC. It encodes CSVEDPRMRGQETQYF.